Presented here are 16 T cell receptor beta chains from one specimen sequenced in a study of blood T cell repertoires in COVID-19. TCRdb's copy holds only in-frame clones and misses some; the assay was immunoSEQ multiplex PCR. The sample includes roughly 68,000 clones, around 82% of them seen just once. What was sequenced was peripheral blood. All receptors come from an older man with active COVID-19.

The rearrangement joins TRBV18 to TRBJ2-2; D call uncertain. The germline V gene has CDR1 KGHSH and CDR2 LQKENI. The CDR3 loop spans 17 amino acids. Trimming left V 0 bases short and J 2 bases short, with 13 bases between. This CDR3 reads CASSPPITYFNTGELFF. CDR3 in DNA: TGTGCCAGCTCACCACCCATAACCTATTTCAACACCGGGGAGCTGTTTTTT.

A single count supports this clone. The J gene is TRBJ2-3, the V gene TRBV18; TRBD2 matches at 8 bases. Germline-derived CDR1 and CDR2 are KGHSH and LQKENI. The CDR3 runs to 14 residues. V was clipped by 3 bases and J by 6 bases; unmatched bases: 5. In DNA form, the CDR3 reads TGTGCCAGCTCACCGAGCGGGAGTGTTGATACGCAGTATTTT. Translating gives CASSPSGSVDTQYF.

The chain uses TRBV19 and TRBJ1-4; possibly TRBD1 for D (6 bases). Germline CDR1 LNHDA, CDR2 SQIVND (reference sequence). CDR3 size: 15 residues. Trimming stripped 4 bases from V and 2 bases from J, with 11 bases between. CDR3 DNA sequence: TGTGCCAGTAGTAATGACCAGGGGACTAATGAAAAACTGTTTTTT. This encodes CASSNDQGTNEKLFF.

In DNA, the CDR3 is TGTGCCACCAGTGTACTAGCGGGTACGCAGTATTTT. Protein sequence: CATSVLAGTQYF. The rearrangement links TRBV24-1 to TRBJ2-3; 9 bases are shared with TRBD2. After removal of 5 bases from V and 8 bases from J, the junction contained 1 base not matched to a gene. CDR1 and CDR2 (germline): KGHDR, SFDVKD. The CDR3 runs 12 residues.

The chain employs TRBV5-3 and TRBJ2-6, with D possibly TRBD1 on 6 matching bases. TRBV5-3 qualifies as an ORF whose function is uncertain. The CDR3 spans 16 residues. V lost 4 bases and J lost 0, with 11 bases in between. CDR3 sequence: CARSARGASGANVLTF. The CDR3 nucleotides read TGTGCCAGAAGCGCCAGGGGAGCCTCTGGGGCCAACGTCCTGACTTTC.

This chain connects TRBV29-1 to TRBJ2-7, with a weak D call TRBD1 (6 bases). The CDR3 extends over 15 amino acids. Germline CDR1 is SQVTM and CDR2 is ANQGSEA. Trimming stripped 4 bases from V and 12 bases from J, with 28 bases between. The CDR3 DNA follows: TGCAGCGTTGCGGACCGTCAGGGGAAGGACCTCGGATCGTACTTC. Translation gives CSVADRQGKDLGSYF.

The rearrangement uses TRBV19 and TRBJ1-5; weak D call: TRBD1 (6 bases). The ends were cut back, 7 bases at V and 2 bases at J, with 15 bases in the middle. CDR1 and CDR2 from the germline V gene are LNHDA and SQIVND (reference sequence). The length of the CDR3 is 15 residues. The CDR3 DNA sequence: TGTGCCAGTAATCACAGGGACGGACGCAATCAGCCCCAGCATTTT. Its translation is CASNHRDGRNQPQHF.

V is TRBV11-3 and J is TRBJ1-1, with TRBD1 matching over 8 bases. This CDR3 is built from 15 residues. The V gene end was trimmed by 6 bases and the J gene end by 5 bases; junction bases not matched to a gene: 11. Germline CDR1 reads SGHNT; CDR2 reads YENEEA. In DNA, the CDR3 is TGTGCCAGCAGAAAAGACGGACAGGGTGGTACTGAAGCTTTCTTT. It yields the protein CASRKDGQGGTEAFF.

The sample holds one count of this clone. The chain couples TRBV7-8 to TRBJ2-5; a possible D gene is TRBD1 (6 bases). The CDR3 covers 12 residues. Germline CDR1 and CDR2: SGHVS and FQNEAQ. The V gene lost 5 bases and the J gene lost 7 bases, with 11 bases spanning the gap. CDR3 loop: CASSAGAGTQYF. In DNA, the CDR3 is TGTGCCAGCAGCGCAGGGGCTGGGACCCAGTACTTC.

This rearrangement joins TRBV5-4 to TRBJ2-3; 15 nucleotides line up with TRBD2. Losses at the gene ends were 4 bases for V and 0 bases for J; bases not matched to a gene: 9. Germline V gene data show CDR1 as SGHNT and CDR2 as YYREEE (reference sequence). CDR3 size: 19 residues. The CDR3 DNA reads as TGTGCCAGCAGCGCAGGACTAGCGGGAGGGTTTAGGAGCACAGATACGCAGTATTTT. Translation: CASSAGLAGGFRSTDTQYF.

The rearrangement joins TRBV6-2 or TRBV6-3 to TRBJ1-2; D not resolved. Germline CDR1 is MNHEY and CDR2 is SVGEGT. The CDR3 is made up of 12 amino acids. Trimming cost V 2 bases and J 8 bases, with 9 bases left between them. CDR3 region: CASSYVGSGYTF. As DNA, the CDR3 is TGTGCCAGCAGTTACGTAGGGAGCGGCTACACCTTC.

The chain carries TRBV6-1 and TRBJ1-5, with no clear D. The length of the CDR3 is 14 residues. Looked up from germline, CDR1 is MNHNS and CDR2 is SASEGT. The V and J ends lost 3 bases and 4 bases respectively, with 10 bases between them. The CDR3 protein is CASSESLRNQPQHF. The DNA for the CDR3 is TGTGCCAGCAGTGAGTCACTACGGAATCAGCCCCAGCATTTT.

The J gene is TRBJ2-1, the V gene TRBV5-8; possibly TRBD2 for D (6 bases). V dropped 2 bases and J dropped 2 bases, with 11 bases sitting between them. The CDR3 covers 15 residues. Germline CDR1 and CDR2: SGHTS and YDEGEE. CDR3 region: CASSFGGVPYNEQFF. For the CDR3, the DNA is TGTGCCAGCAGCTTCGGAGGGGTCCCCTACAATGAGCAGTTCTTC.

The chain has TRBV6-2 or TRBV6-3 and TRBJ2-7; 10 positions match TRBD2. Losses at the gene ends were 0 bases for V and 5 bases for J; bases not matched to a gene: 7. The CDR3 sequence is 16 residues long. Germline V CDR1 and CDR2: MNHEY, SVGEGT. CDR3 residues: CASSYSGLAGEDEQYF. The CDR3 DNA reads TGTGCCAGCAGTTACTCAGGGCTAGCGGGAGAGGACGAGCAGTACTTC.

The chain couples TRBV4-2 to TRBJ2-1; D may be TRBD2 (6 bases). Germline CDR1 reads LGHNA; CDR2 reads YNFKEQ. Trimming pared 3 bases from V and 0 bases from J, leaving 15 bases between. CDR3 length: 17 residues. The CDR3 DNA reads as TGTGCCAGCAGCCAGGAACCTAGCGCAAGCTCCTACAATGAGCAGTTCTTC. Amino acid sequence: CASSQEPSASSYNEQFF.

This chain uses TRBV7-2 with TRBJ1-5; D is perhaps TRBD1 (6 bases). Germline V gives CDR1 SGHTA, CDR2 FQGNSA. Trimming left V 5 bases short and J 6 bases short, with 11 bases between. The CDR3 length is 13 residues. CDR3 loop: CASSPNRAQPQHF. CDR3 DNA sequence: TGTGCCAGCAGCCCCAACAGGGCTCAGCCCCAGCATTTT.